Each of the 14 T cell receptor beta chains below was sequenced from the same sample in a study of T cell repertoires in cytomegalovirus infection. Their cognate antigens are unknown. TCRdb analysed the reads with MiXCR anew, one entry per CDR3 protein. There are 360,000 or so distinct CDR3 sequences in the sample; around a third occur only once, and approximately 13% lies in the top ten. Source: cultured PBMCs, taken from culture after CMV antigen stimulation. The receptors come from a human donor in good health (CMV status not recorded). Some clones in this sample may be carry-over from other donors' samples.

V gene TRBV20-1 combines with J gene TRBJ1-6; TRBD1 might be the D (5 bases). CDR1 is DFQATT, CDR2 SNEGSKA, per germline (reference sequence). Trimming took 3 bases from V and 9 from J, leaving 9 bases between them. CDR3 size: 12 residues. The CDR3 region has the DNA TGCAGTGCTAGGATAAGGGGTTCACCCCTCCACTTT. This codes for CSARIRGSPLHF.

The rearrangement uses TRBV7-2 and TRBJ1-5; D is unclear. Germline CDR1 is SGHTA and CDR2 is FQGNSA. Between the trimmed V and J ends, which lost 3 bases and 6 bases, there was a span of 6 bases. The CDR3 loop spans 12 amino acids. The CDR3 region is CASSFFGQPQHF. CDR3 nucleotides: TGTGCCAGCAGCTTCTTCGGTCAGCCCCAGCATTTT.

This clonotype was seen more than once but under ten times. The chain couples TRBV4-1 to TRBJ1-6; weak D call: TRBD1 (5 bases). Germline V gene sequence: CDR1 MGHRA, CDR2 YSYEKL. With 0 bases removed from V and 9 bases from J, the gap between germline ends came to 12 bases. This CDR3 is 15 amino acids long. The DNA for the CDR3 is TGCGCCAGCAGCCAAGATGGGGCAGAGCGTTCACCCCTCCACTTT. Protein sequence: CASSQDGAERSPLHF.

The chain carries TRBV7-2 and TRBJ2-3; 14 nucleotides agree with TRBD2. CDR3 length equals 18 residues. The germline gives CDR1 SGHTA, CDR2 FQGNSA. V was clipped by 1 base and J by 5 bases; unmatched bases: 8. The CDR3 DNA reads as TGTGCCAGCAGCTTAGTTCTGAGACTAGCGGGAGGGGGAGATACGCAGTATTTT. Translating gives CASSLVLRLAGGGDTQYF.

The chain couples TRBV7-9 to TRBJ2-3; D possibly corresponds to TRBD2 (5 bases). The V gene lost 0 bases and the J gene lost 1 base, with 14 bases spanning the gap. CDR3 length: 17 amino acids. Germline CDR1 is SEHNR and CDR2 is FQNEAQ (reference sequence). The CDR3 DNA reads as TGTGCCAGCAGCTTAGCGCGTAATGGGAGACGCACAGATACGCAGTATTTT. It yields the protein CASSLARNGRRTDTQYF.

This clonotype was seen only a few times. This chain links TRBV7-6 with TRBJ1-5, with D perhaps TRBD1 (5 bases). This CDR3 has 13 residues. Looked up from germline, CDR1 is SGHVS and CDR2 is FNYEAQ. V dropped 6 bases and J dropped 4 bases, with 10 bases sitting between them. This CDR3 is CASSRQLNQPQHF. The CDR3 DNA reads TGTGCCAGCAGTAGACAGTTAAATCAGCCCCAGCATTTT.

This sequence joins TRBV20-1 and TRBJ2-1, with TRBD1 matching over 9 bases. Germline-derived CDR1 and CDR2 are DFQATT and SNEGSKA (reference sequence). The CDR3 has 19 amino acids. The V segment lost 5 bases and the J segment 3 bases; nucleotides outside the gene matches: 20. CDR3 sequence (DNA): TGCAGTGCTCCTAGCCCCGGACAGGGGATACCCCTTGTCTACAATGAGCAGTTCTTC. It encodes CSAPSPGQGIPLVYNEQFF.

The V call is TRBV11-2, the J call TRBJ2-7; 8 bases are a match to TRBD2. V shed 6 bases, J shed 1 base, and the junction held 11 bases outside the gene matches. Germline V gene sequence: CDR1 SGHAT, CDR2 FQNNGV. The CDR3 runs to 16 residues. The CDR3 bases are TGTGCCAGCAGGACCTCGGGGGGGACGGGTTCCTACGAGCAGTACTTC. This encodes CASRTSGGTGSYEQYF. Supplemented by reference TRBV11-2 and TRBJ2-7, the full variable domain reads EAGVAQSPRYKIIEKRQSVAFWCNPISGHATLYWYQQILGQGPKLLIQFQNNGVVDDSQLPKDRFSAERLKGVDSTLKIQPAKLEDSAVYLCASRTSGGTGSYEQYFGPGTRLTVT.

The chain links TRBV6-1 to TRBJ2-7; D may be TRBD2 (6 bases). This CDR3 contains 13 residues. With 5 bases removed from V and 6 bases from J, the gap between germline ends came to 14 bases. Germline V gene sequence: CDR1 MNHNS, CDR2 SASEGT. This CDR3 is CASSLSGTGEQYF. CDR3 coding DNA: TGTGCCAGCAGTCTTTCCGGGACTGGCGAGCAGTACTTC.

The rearrangement joins TRBV12-3 or TRBV12-4 to TRBJ2-7; tentatively, D is TRBD1 (6 bases). The CDR3 loop spans 14 amino acids. V lost 6 bases and J 3 bases, leaving 15 bases between the germline ends. This CDR3 is CASRDREHLYEQYF. The DNA of the CDR3 is TGTGCCAGCAGGGACAGAGAACACCTCTACGAGCAGTACTTC.

Worth noting for this clonotype: At one end the junction does not follow the germline gene, possibly because of a read error. The chain recombines TRBV28 with TRBJ1-2; possible D gene TRBD1, 6 bases. CDR1 MDHEN and CDR2 SYDVKM come from the germline V gene. This CDR3 spans 13 amino acids. CDR3 loop: CASSLLNGGGRSF. CDR3 DNA: TGTGCCAGCAGTTTGTTGAATGGGGGGGGCCGCTCCTTC.

This clonotype was seen a handful of times. The genes are TRBV6-2 or TRBV6-3 and TRBJ2-7, with D possibly called TRBD1 or TRBD2 (5 bases each). V was shortened by 6 bases and J by 6 bases, with 15 bases between the two germline ends. The germline CDR1 and CDR2 sequences are MNHEY and SVGEGT. This CDR3 region has 13 residues. The chain's CDR3 is CASRAIGAGEQYV. As DNA, the CDR3 is TGTGCCAGCAGGGCAATCGGGGCTGGCGAGCAGTACGTC.

The rearrangement joins TRBV5-1 to TRBJ2-2; 10 bases line up with TRBD2. Trimming removed 4 bases from V and 2 bases from J; junction bases left unmatched: 5. This CDR3 is 16 amino acids long. In germline, CDR1 is SGHRS, CDR2 YFSETQ. CDR3 residues: CASSETSGPNTGELFF. The CDR3 DNA follows: TGCGCCAGCAGCGAGACTAGCGGGCCTAACACCGGGGAGCTGTTTTTT.

The J gene is TRBJ2-5, the V gene TRBV7-2; possible D gene TRBD1, 6 bases. CDR1 is SGHTA and CDR2 is FQGNSA in the germline V gene. Trimming removed 6 bases at V and 1 base at J, with 9 bases between. The CDR3 loop spans 13 amino acids. The CDR3 nucleotides are TGTGCCAGCAGGGGGGCCAGCCAAGAGACCCAGTACTTC. This gives the protein CASRGASQETQYF.